This T cell receptor beta chain was captured by sequencing in a study of post-analysis software for immune sequencing data. A word on this clonotype: The antigen is not known.

Study-wide points: Relative to controls, patients with multiple sclerosis showed significantly lower normalized Chao1 diversity. A handful of TRBV segments were more frequent in patients than controls; TRBV5-6, TRBV5-1 and TRBV20-1 belonged to this group.

Germline values: CDR1 MNHNY, CDR2 SVGAGI (reference sequence). Between the trimmed V and J ends, which lost 4 bases and 1 base, there was a span of 14 bases. The CDR3 contains 16 residues. Unique molecular identifiers featured in each of the TCR beta cDNA libraries. With roughly 0.9 to 11 million T cells as the source, hundreds of thousands of cDNA molecules resulted. TCRdb processed the PCR reads anew with MiXCR; each CDR3 protein has one entry. The repertoire holds 700,000 to 900,000 distinct CDR3 sequences, under 60% seen once, with 4.9% in the top ten. The sequence was obtained from a girl between 5 and 17 years old with multiple sclerosis. The chain employs TRBV6-6 and TRBJ2-4; D may be TRBD1 or TRBD2 (6 bases each). The sequenced material came from blood. CDR3 DNA: TGTGCCAGCAGTTCCCCGGGGGCCGGGGCCAAAAACATTCAGTACTTC. Amino acid sequence: CASSSPGAGAKNIQYF.